These 27 T cell receptor beta chains came from one sample sequenced in a study of T-cell memory formation after mild COVID-19. From the 5' RACE reads, TCRdb called clonotypes with MiXCR, one entry per CDR3 protein. The sample lists some 82,000 distinct CDR3 sequences, 10% to 15% occurring once. Source material: PBMCs or a T cell subset sorted from them (not recorded which). Receptors were obtained from a man aged 18 to 30 who had mild COVID-19 (a few samples of this study predate the infection). Cell type and time point are not known.

The chain is built from TRBV10-3 and TRBJ2-2, with D possibly TRBD2 on 6 matching bases. CDR1 is ENHRY, CDR2 SYGVKD, per germline. The CDR3 is 18 residues long. With 8 bases removed from V and 3 bases from J, the gap between germline ends came to 25 bases. The CDR3 DNA reads as TGTGCCATCGGTCGGGGGAACTCAAGACAAGCTTACACCGGGGAGCTGTTTTTT. This encodes CAIGRGNSRQAYTGELFF.

The sample holds a few counts of this clonotype. This chain uses TRBV6-5 with TRBJ2-2; 10 bases match TRBD2. Germline CDR1 MNHEY, CDR2 SVGAGI. The CDR3 sequence is 15 residues long. V lost 6 bases to trimming and J lost 2 bases; unmatched junction nucleotides: 3. The CDR3 bases are TGTGCCAGCAGCTTAGCGGGGGGTAACACCGGGGAGCTGTTTTTT. It specifies CASSLAGGNTGELFF.

Many counts were recorded for this clonotype. V is TRBV12-3 or TRBV12-4 and J is TRBJ1-5; perhaps TRBD1 as D (6 bases). V was shortened by 6 bases and J by 1 base, with 10 bases between the two germline ends. The CDR3 is made up of 14 amino acids. For the CDR3, the DNA is TGTGCCAGCAGCCTCGACAGGAGCAATCAGCCCCAGCATTTT. The encoded protein is CASSLDRSNQPQHF.

In this sample, this clonotype turned up a few times. J is TRBJ2-5 and V is TRBV2; 7 bases are a match to TRBD2. The CDR3 consists of 11 residues. Germline lookup yields CDR1 SNHLY and CDR2 FYNNEI. Germline trimming cut 11 bases from V and 5 bases from J; bases unmatched to any gene: 5. Written as DNA, the CDR3 is TGTGCCGGACACGGGGGGGAGACCCAGTACTTC. It specifies CAGHGGETQYF.

V gene TRBV4-1 combines with J gene TRBJ1-4; D may be TRBD1 (6 bases). Trimming shortened V by 4 bases and J by 7 bases, and 13 bases separated the two germline ends. This CDR3 has 14 residues. Germline CDR1 reads MGHRA; CDR2 reads YSYEKL. The CDR3 spells CASSPMTGAEKLFF. The CDR3 DNA reads TGCGCCAGCAGCCCTATGACGGGGGCTGAAAAACTGTTTTTT.

This clonotype was detected only a few times. V usage is TRBV24-1 and J usage is TRBJ2-7; no definite D call. V was shortened by 4 bases and J by 3 bases, with 15 bases between the two germline ends. From germline, CDR1 is KGHDR and CDR2 SFDVKD. The CDR3 is 15 residues long. CDR3 protein: CATSDPGPENYEQYF. CDR3 sequence (DNA): TGTGCCACCAGTGACCCCGGACCGGAGAACTACGAGCAGTACTTC.

This clonotype occurred a few times. J is TRBJ2-3 and V is TRBV27; 10 positions agree with TRBD2. This CDR3 contains 17 residues. The junction had 3 bases not matched to a gene; V was cut back by 0 bases and J by 0 bases. Looked up from germline, CDR1 is MNHEY and CDR2 is SMNVEV (reference sequence). CDR3 protein: CASSLSRTSGSTDTQYF. DNA of the CDR3: TGTGCCAGCAGTTTATCTCGGACTAGCGGTAGCACAGATACGCAGTATTTT.

This clonotype was observed many times. V is TRBV6-4 and J is TRBJ2-3; 7 bases line up with TRBD1. This CDR3 has 16 amino acids. The V and J ends lost 8 bases and 0 bases, in that order; junction bases with no gene match: 11. CDR1 and CDR2 from the germline V gene are MRHNA and SNTAGT. This CDR3 is CASAIQQGSSTDTQYF. The DNA of the CDR3 is TGTGCCAGCGCTATTCAACAGGGGTCCAGCACAGATACGCAGTATTTT.

The J gene is TRBJ2-2, the V gene TRBV6-2 or TRBV6-3; TRBD2 matches 7 bases. The CDR3 has 15 amino acids. Germline V gene lookup returns CDR1 MNHEY and CDR2 SVGEGT. The V gene end was trimmed by 6 bases and the J gene end by 2 bases; junction bases not matched to a gene: 6. The CDR3 spells CASRPTSFNTGELFF. In DNA, the CDR3 is TGTGCCAGCAGACCGACTAGCTTCAACACCGGGGAGCTGTTTTTT.

V is TRBV4-1 and J is TRBJ1-5; tentatively, D is TRBD1 (5 bases). Germline CDR1 MGHRA, CDR2 YSYEKL. This CDR3 has 14 amino acids. The germline V and J ends were trimmed by 3 bases and 4 bases, with 10 bases remaining between them. The CDR3 DNA is TGCGCCAGCAGCCAGTGGGGACCAAATCAGCCCCAGCATTTT. Translated: CASSQWGPNQPQHF.

This clonotype was seen ten or more times. J is TRBJ2-1 and V is TRBV12-3 or TRBV12-4, with 8 bases matching TRBD2. Trimming at V came to 4 bases and at J to 5 bases, leaving 7 bases not matched to a gene. The CDR3 runs 15 residues. The CDR3 DNA reads TGTGCCAGCAGTTACACTGGCGGGGGGAACAATGAGCAGTTCTTC. This translates into CASSYTGGGNNEQFF.

This chain connects TRBV14 to TRBJ2-3, with D uncertain. The V gene's germline CDR1 is SGHDN and CDR2 FVKESK. This CDR3 contains 16 residues. The V and J ends lost 4 bases and 0 bases respectively, with 14 bases between them. The chain's CDR3 is CASSPRTAPSTDTQYF. CDR3 nucleotide sequence: TGTGCCAGCAGCCCCCGGACCGCACCTAGCACAGATACGCAGTATTTT.

V gene TRBV29-1 combines with J gene TRBJ2-7; tentative D call: TRBD2 (5 bases). CDR3 size: 15 residues. Deletions cut 3 bases from V and 0 bases from J, with 15 bases between. The germline gives CDR1 SQVTM, CDR2 ANQGSEA. The CDR3 loop reads CSVEKPGSGSYEQYF. CDR3 DNA sequence: TGCAGCGTTGAGAAACCGGGGTCAGGCTCCTACGAGCAGTACTTC.

This rearrangement joins TRBV4-3 to TRBJ2-1; 8 bases line up with TRBD2. Germline CDR1 and CDR2: LGHNA and YSLEER. This CDR3 comprises 20 residues. V shed 2 bases and J 6 bases; nucleotides not matched to a gene: 21. CDR3 protein: CASSQRLLAGSRTGGNEQFF. The CDR3 coding sequence is TGCGCCAGCAGCCAACGCCTTCTAGCGGGTTCGCGGACCGGGGGCAATGAGCAGTTCTTC.

The V and J genes are TRBV3-1 and TRBJ1-1; D unclear. V lost 0 bases and J 3 bases, leaving 5 bases between the germline ends. The CDR3 sequence is 13 residues long. Germline loops: CDR1 LGHDT, CDR2 YNNKEL (reference sequence). The CDR3 coding sequence is TGTGCCAGCAGCCAAGATCATTACACTGAAGCTTTCTTT. This gives the protein CASSQDHYTEAFF.

This clonotype was seen a handful of times. This chain uses TRBV28 with TRBJ1-1; a possible D gene is TRBD1 (5 bases). This CDR3 has 16 amino acids. Trimming shortened V by 6 bases and J by 10 bases, and 27 bases separated the two germline ends. Germline assignment: CDR1 MDHEN and CDR2 SYDVKM. CDR3 nucleotides: TGTGCCAGCAGGGTTAAAGAATGGGCGTCGGGGACCGCAGCTTTCTTT. Amino acids: CASRVKEWASGTAAFF.

There are many counts of this clonotype. J is TRBJ1-1 and V is TRBV7-9; D possibly corresponds to TRBD1 (6 bases). The CDR3 has 14 amino acids. V dropped 2 bases and J dropped 3 bases, with 10 bases sitting between them. Germline V gene data show CDR1 as SEHNR and CDR2 as FQNEAQ (reference sequence). CDR3 DNA: TGTGCCAGCAGCTTACGGGACACTTACACTGAAGCTTTCTTT. This encodes CASSLRDTYTEAFF.

This clonotype has a handful of counts. This chain links TRBV7-2 with TRBJ2-7, with a weak D call TRBD1 (6 bases). The V gene lost 4 bases and the J gene lost 3 bases, with 13 bases spanning the gap. The CDR3 totals 14 residues. Germline CDR1 SGHTA, CDR2 FQGNSA. CDR3 loop: CASSSARDNYEQYF. Here the CDR3 DNA reads TGTGCCAGCAGCTCGGCCCGGGACAACTACGAGCAGTACTTC.

CDR3 in amino acids: CSARGGPKEQFF. In DNA, the CDR3 is TGCAGTGCTAGAGGCGGACCGAAGGAGCAGTTCTTC. The genes are TRBV20-1 and TRBJ2-1, with D uncertain. CDR3 length equals 12 residues. V was cut by 1 base and J by 10 bases, with 11 bases left in between. Germline CDR1 is DFQATT and CDR2 is SNEGSKA (reference sequence).

V and J are TRBV7-6 and TRBJ1-1; D possibly corresponds to TRBD1 (5 bases). Germline V gene sequence: CDR1 SGHVS, CDR2 FNYEAQ. The CDR3 loop spans 14 amino acids. V dropped 5 bases and J dropped 4 bases, with 14 bases sitting between them. The CDR3, as DNA: TGTGCCAGCAGCCTCCGGGGGGGTTCCACTGAAGCTTTCTTT. Translation: CASSLRGGSTEAFF.

This clonotype appeared many times. The gene calls are TRBV24-1 and TRBJ2-2; D gene ambiguous. This CDR3 region has 14 residues. CDR1 is KGHDR, CDR2 SFDVKD, per germline. Trimming took off 3 bases at V and 4 bases at J, with 8 bases between the two ends. CDR3 loop: CATSDQTVTGELFF. For the CDR3, the DNA is TGTGCCACCAGTGATCAGACGGTCACCGGGGAGCTGTTTTTT.

The chain links TRBV3-1 to TRBJ1-2; no clear D gene. The V end was cut by 1 base, the J end by 6 bases, with 6 bases between. The germline V gene has CDR1 LGHDT and CDR2 YNNKEL (reference sequence). The CDR3 sequence is 12 residues long. The CDR3: CASSQVRNGYTF. The CDR3 nucleotides read TGTGCCAGCAGCCAAGTAAGGAATGGCTACACCTTC.

This chain connects TRBV19 to TRBJ1-2; the match to TRBD1 covers 10 bases. V shed 10 bases, J shed 1 base, and the junction held 9 bases outside the gene matches. Germline values: CDR1 LNHDA, CDR2 SQIVND (reference sequence). There are 15 residues in the CDR3. This chain's CDR3 is CATRQGALLNYGYTF. The DNA of the CDR3 is TGTGCCACAAGACAGGGGGCTCTCCTTAACTATGGCTACACCTTC.

The sample holds a few counts of this clonotype. The chain uses TRBV4-1 and TRBJ2-7, with 9 bases matching TRBD2. V lost 1 base and J lost 7; bases outside the gene matches: 8. CDR3 length: 15 amino acids. Germline assignment: CDR1 MGHRA and CDR2 YSYEKL. The CDR3 spells CASSQGEVLAGEQYF. The CDR3 DNA reads as TGCGCCAGCAGCCAAGGGGAGGTCCTAGCGGGGGAGCAGTACTTC.

The sample holds many counts of this clonotype. This chain uses TRBV10-3 with TRBJ2-2, with D hard to call. Germline V CDR1 and CDR2: ENHRY, SYGVKD. This CDR3 has 11 residues. Trimming pared 6 bases from V and 5 bases from J, leaving 4 bases between. The DNA for the CDR3 is TGTGCCATCAGAGCTACCGGGGAGCTGTTTTTT. Protein sequence: CAIRATGELFF.

This clonotype was seen repeatedly, ten times or more. The CDR3 nucleotides are TGTGCCAGCAGCGGAAGGGGAGATCAGCCCCAGCATTTT. Translating it yields CASSGRGDQPQHF. This rearrangement joins TRBV7-8 to TRBJ1-5; D may be TRBD1 (5 bases). The V end lost 5 bases, the J end lost 5 bases, and 10 bases lay between the germline ends. The CDR3 runs 13 residues. CDR1 is SGHVS and CDR2 is FQNEAQ in the germline V gene.

The CDR3 spells CASTPTGRVNTGELFF. CDR3 bases: TGTGCCAGCACCCCCACGGGCAGGGTGAACACCGGGGAGCTGTTTTTT. The J gene is TRBJ2-2, the V gene TRBV11-2; tentatively, D is TRBD1 (5 bases). V was shortened by 7 bases and J by 1 base, with 16 bases between the two germline ends. The CDR3 has 16 residues. The germline CDR1 and CDR2 sequences are SGHAT and FQNNGV. Full variable domain (rest looked up from reference TRBV11-2 and TRBJ2-2): EAGVAQSPRYKIIEKRQSVAFWCNPISGHATLYWYQQILGQGPKLLIQFQNNGVVDDSQLPKDRFSAERLKGVDSTLKIQPAKLEDSAVYLCASTPTGRVNTGELFFGEGSRLTVL.